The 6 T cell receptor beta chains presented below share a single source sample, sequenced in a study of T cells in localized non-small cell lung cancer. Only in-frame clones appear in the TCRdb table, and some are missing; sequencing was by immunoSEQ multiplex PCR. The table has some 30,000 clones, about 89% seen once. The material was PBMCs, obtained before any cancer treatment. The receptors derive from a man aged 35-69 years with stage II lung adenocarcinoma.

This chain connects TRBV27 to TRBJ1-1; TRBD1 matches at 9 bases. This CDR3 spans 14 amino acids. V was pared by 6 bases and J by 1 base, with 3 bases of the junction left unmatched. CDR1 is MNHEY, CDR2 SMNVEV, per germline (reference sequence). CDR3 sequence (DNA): TGTGCCAGCAGCCGACAGGGGGGGAACACTGAAGCTTTCTTT. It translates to CASSRQGGNTEAFF.

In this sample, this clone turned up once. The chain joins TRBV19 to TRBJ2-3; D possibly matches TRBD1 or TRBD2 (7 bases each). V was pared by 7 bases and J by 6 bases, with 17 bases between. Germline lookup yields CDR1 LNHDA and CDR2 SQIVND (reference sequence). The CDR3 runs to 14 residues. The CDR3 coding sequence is TGTGCCAGTACCCTTAGGGGGCGGGAGGATACGCAGTATTTT. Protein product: CASTLRGREDTQYF. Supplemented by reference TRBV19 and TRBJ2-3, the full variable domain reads DGGITQSPKYLFRKEGQNVTLSCEQNLNHDAMYWYRQDPGQGLRLIYYSQIVNDFQKGDIAEGYSVSREKKESFPLTVTSAQKNPTAFYLCASTLRGREDTQYFGPGTRLTVL.

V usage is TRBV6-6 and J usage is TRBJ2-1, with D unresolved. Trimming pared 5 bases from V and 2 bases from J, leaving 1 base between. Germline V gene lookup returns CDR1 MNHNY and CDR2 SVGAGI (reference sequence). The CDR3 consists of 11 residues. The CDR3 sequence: CASSTYNEQFF. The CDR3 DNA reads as TGTGCCAGCAGTACCTACAATGAGCAGTTCTTC.

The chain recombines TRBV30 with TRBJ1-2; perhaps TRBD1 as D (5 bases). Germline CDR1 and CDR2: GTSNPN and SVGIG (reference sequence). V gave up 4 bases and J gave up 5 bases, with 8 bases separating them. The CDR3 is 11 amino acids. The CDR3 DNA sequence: TGTGCCTGGACGGGACTTTATGGCTACACCTTC. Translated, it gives CAWTGLYGYTF.

The CDR3 loop reads CAPRQGSVQPQHF. The CDR3 DNA reads as TGCGCCCCCCGACAGGGTAGCGTACAGCCCCAGCATTTT. V is TRBV23-1 and J is TRBJ1-5, with 7 bases fitting TRBD1. TRBV23-1 is an ORF, and what it does is uncertain. The J segment lost 7 bases and the V segment lost 11 bases, leaving 11 bases of the junction unmatched. This CDR3 is built from 13 residues.

CDR3 sequence reads: CASSLPGLAGGPCIVSNEQFF. The CDR3 coding sequence is TGTGCCAGCAGTTTGCCGGGACTAGCGGGAGGGCCTTGCATCGTTTCCAATGAGCAGTTCTTC. The V call is TRBV28, the J call TRBJ2-1; 16 bases agree with TRBD2. Germline V gene sequence: CDR1 MDHEN, CDR2 SYDVKM. This CDR3 region has 21 residues. The junction had 17 bases not matched to a gene; V was cut back by 3 bases and J by 6 bases.